These 3 T cell receptor beta chains share one sample of origin, sequenced in a study of blood T cell repertoires in COVID-19. The assay was immunoSEQ multiplex PCR, and TCRdb's table has in-frame clones only and misses some. The table has 87,000 or so clones, roughly 76% seen once. Sequencing input: peripheral blood. The receptor set was obtained from a woman of 80 years or more with active or convalescent COVID-19.

The V call is TRBV27, the J call TRBJ2-5, with 7 nucleotides matching TRBD2. The CDR3 is 13 residues long. Germline assignment: CDR1 MNHEY and CDR2 SMNVEV (reference sequence). J lost 5 bases, V lost 5 bases, and 5 bases had no gene match. Here the CDR3 DNA reads TGTGCCAGCAGTAGAAGCGGGATGGAGACCCAGTACTTC. It encodes CASSRSGMETQYF.

The chain couples TRBV25-1 to TRBJ2-6; unclear D gene. The CDR3 sequence is 16 residues long. CDR1 and CDR2 from the germline V gene are MGHDK and SYGVNS. Trimming shortened V by 5 bases and J by 0 bases, and 11 bases separated the two germline ends. Written as DNA, the CDR3 is TGTGCCAGCAGTATCCACGGAGCCTCTGGGGCCAACGTCCTGACTTTC. As protein: CASSIHGASGANVLTF.

This chain links TRBV25-1 with TRBJ1-5, with a possible D match to TRBD1 (6 bases). The germline gives CDR1 MGHDK, CDR2 SYGVNS. The CDR3 is 14 residues long. V lost 8 bases to trimming and J lost 6 bases, with 17 bases between them. The CDR3: CASGGGGGSQPQHF. The CDR3 DNA reads as TGTGCCAGCGGGGGAGGGGGAGGGAGTCAGCCCCAGCATTTT.